These 28 T cell receptor beta chains originate from one sample sequenced in a study of identical twins. TCRdb reprocessed the 5' RACE reads with MiXCR, giving one entry per CDR3 protein. The sample carries some 1,700,000 distinct CDR3 sequences, around 29% recorded once. Sample: cord blood. The receptor source for this set is a newborn girl in good health.

DNA for the CDR3: TGTGCCAGCAGGGTCGGGTGGGACTACGAGCAGTACTTC. Protein product: CASRVGWDYEQYF. The chain carries TRBV12-3 or TRBV12-4 and TRBJ2-7, with D hard to call. This CDR3 comprises 13 residues. With 6 bases removed from V and 3 bases from J, the gap between germline ends came to 12 bases.

The rearrangement joins TRBV7-8 to TRBJ2-7; no reliable D call. Trimming cost V 5 bases and J 1 base, with 12 bases left between them. From germline, CDR1 is SGHVS and CDR2 FQNEAQ. This CDR3 has 14 residues. The CDR3 is CASSLTVQSYEQYF. CDR3 bases: TGTGCCAGCAGCCTTACAGTACAGTCCTACGAGCAGTACTTC.

This clonotype was seen a few times. This chain connects TRBV28 to TRBJ2-7, with TRBD2 identical over 12 bases. The CDR3 loop spans 16 amino acids. Germline V gene lookup returns CDR1 MDHEN and CDR2 SYDVKM. J lost 0 bases, V lost 3 bases, and 3 bases had no gene match. In DNA form, the CDR3 reads TGTGCCAGCAGTTTGGTACTAGCGGGAGGCTCCTACGAGCAGTACTTC. Its protein product is CASSLVLAGGSYEQYF.

The V and J genes are TRBV28 and TRBJ2-5, with 10 nucleotides matching TRBD1. The J call could be wrong; TRBJ2-4 is a better fit for the DNA end. Germline loops: CDR1 MDHEN, CDR2 SYDVKM. The CDR3 consists of 16 residues. In DNA, the CDR3 is TGTGCCAGCAGTTTAGACAGGGGGCGCGAGGTGAACATTCAGTACTTC. Translation gives CASSLDRGREVNIQYF.

This clonotype turned up a few times. The rearrangement joins TRBV9 to TRBJ2-1, with TRBD1 matching 7 bases. The CDR3 sequence is 14 residues long. V lost 0 bases and J lost 12; bases outside the gene matches: 9. Germline V gene lookup returns CDR1 SGDLS and CDR2 YYNGEE. The CDR3 protein is CASSVDGLRTGQFF. The CDR3 DNA reads TGTGCCAGCAGCGTAGATGGTCTCCGGACAGGGCAGTTCTTC.

To note about this clonotype: The junction departs from germline at one end; a sequencing error may be responsible. The chain combines TRBV7-9 with TRBJ1-2; D remains unclear. Per germline, CDR1 SEHNR and CDR2 FQNEAQ (reference sequence). The CDR3 covers 13 residues. CDR3 in amino acids: CAGSLGHNYGYTF. The CDR3 coding sequence is TGTGCCGGCAGCTTAGGGCACAACTATGGCTACACCTTC.

The chain carries TRBV20-1 and TRBJ1-1; 7 bases are a match to TRBD1. This CDR3 is 14 amino acids long. The V and J ends lost 2 bases and 4 bases, in that order; junction bases with no gene match: 7. Germline V gene data show CDR1 as DFQATT and CDR2 as SNEGSKA (reference sequence). The DNA of the CDR3 is TGCAGTGCTAGACGAACAGGGGTTGGCACTGAAGCTTTCTTT. This sequence encodes CSARRTGVGTEAFF.

In the case of this clonotype: The junction does not match germline at one end; this may be a read error. The chain combines TRBV12-3 or TRBV12-4 with TRBJ1-2, with D unclear. The length of the CDR3 is 13 residues. CDR3 sequence (DNA): TGTGCCGGCAGCCCTAAAAGGGTCTATGGCTACACCTTC. This sequence encodes CAGSPKRVYGYTF.

This clonotype turned up a few times. The J gene is TRBJ1-1, the V gene TRBV20-1; D remains unclear. The germline V and J ends were trimmed by 1 base and 2 bases, with 14 bases remaining between them. This CDR3 is 15 amino acids long. In germline, CDR1 is DFQATT, CDR2 SNEGSKA (reference sequence). The CDR3 DNA sequence: TGCAGTGCTAGAGGGGCAGGATCGCTCAACACTGAAGCTTTCTTT. Residues: CSARGAGSLNTEAFF.

The V and J genes are TRBV12-3 or TRBV12-4 and TRBJ2-1; 9 nucleotides agree with TRBD2. This CDR3 contains 15 residues. The J segment lost 8 bases and the V segment lost 4 bases, leaving 9 bases of the junction unmatched. The CDR3 spells CASSSLGTSFDEQFF. CDR3 bases: TGTGCCAGCAGTTCCTTAGGGACTAGCTTCGATGAGCAGTTCTTC.

In its sample, this clonotype was seen many times. One end of the junction does not line up with germline, which may come from a read error. The CDR3 sequence: CASNLNRDRASYEQYF. In nucleotides, the CDR3 is TGTGCCAGCAATTTAAACCGGGACAGGGCCTCCTACGAGCAGTACTTC. This chain uses TRBV28 with TRBJ2-7; the match to TRBD1 covers 9 bases. CDR3 size: 16 residues. CDR1 and CDR2 (germline): MDHEN, SYDVKM. The variable domain in full, with the rest retrieved from reference TRBV28 and TRBJ2-7, is DVKVTQSSRYLVKRTGEKVFLECVQDMDHENMFWYRQDPGLGLRLIYFSYDVKMKEKGDIPEGYSVSREKKERFSLILESASTNQTSMYLCASNLNRDRASYEQYFGPGTRLTVT.

The chain combines TRBV3-1 with TRBJ2-3; no clear D gene. The germline CDR1 and CDR2 sequences are LGHDT and YNNKEL (reference sequence). Trimming removed 5 bases from V and 4 bases from J, with 19 bases in between. The CDR3 has 16 amino acids. The CDR3 DNA reads TGTGCCAGCAGCTTACGACCTCAGATTTCCCCAGATACGCAGTATTTT. Translated: CASSLRPQISPDTQYF.

This clonotype has just a few counts. This sequence joins TRBV7-2 and TRBJ2-1, with 10 bases aligning to TRBD2. The J call may be mistaken, given a closer DNA end match to TRBJ2-7. CDR1 and CDR2 (germline): SGHTA, FQGNSA. CDR3 length: 15 residues. CDR3 bases: TGTGCCAGCAGCCCGCGGACTAGCGGTCACAATGAGCAGTACTTC. Its protein product is CASSPRTSGHNEQYF.

The J gene is TRBJ2-2, the V gene TRBV29-1; D gene ambiguous. This CDR3 spans 13 amino acids. CDR1 is SQVTM and CDR2 is ANQGSEA in the germline V gene. Deletions cut 3 bases from V and 7 bases from J, with 12 bases between. CDR3 bases: TGCAGCGTTGAGGCAAGTCCGAGCGGGGAGCTGTTTTTT. Translating it yields CSVEASPSGELFF.

The gene calls are TRBV5-1 and TRBJ1-2; D may be TRBD1 (6 bases). The germline CDR1 and CDR2 sequences are SGHRS and YFSETQ. CDR3 length: 15 residues. The V end was cut by 1 base, the J end by 6 bases, with 16 bases between. The CDR3 spells CASSLLGGPQDGYTF. The DNA for the CDR3 is TGCGCCAGCAGCTTGTTGGGGGGGCCACAGGATGGCTACACCTTC.

This clonotype has only one observation. This sequence joins TRBV5-1 and TRBJ1-1; no clear D. The CDR3 totals 16 residues. The germline gives CDR1 SGHRS, CDR2 YFSETQ. The V end lost 4 bases, the J end lost 1 base, and 17 bases lay between the germline ends. CDR3 residues: CASSPVPGGKNTEAFF. DNA of the CDR3: TGCGCCAGCAGCCCAGTTCCGGGAGGAAAGAACACTGAAGCTTTCTTT.

V gene TRBV6-4 combines with J gene TRBJ2-1, with a tentative D call TRBD2 (5 bases). The CDR3 sequence is 16 residues long. V lost 1 base to trimming and J lost 4 bases, with 14 bases between them. The V gene's germline CDR1 is MRHNA and CDR2 SNTAGT. The CDR3 nucleotides read TGTGCCAGCAGTGACTTTCGAAGAAGAGGGTACAATGAGCAGTTCTTC. This encodes CASSDFRRRGYNEQFF.

This clonotype was counted at least ten times. V usage is TRBV27 and J usage is TRBJ2-7; D unresolved. Deletions cut 2 bases from V and 5 bases from J, with 13 bases between. The CDR3 contains 14 residues. Germline CDR1 MNHEY, CDR2 SMNVEV (reference sequence). In DNA, the CDR3 is TGTGCCAGCAGTTTAGGTCGGTTAGGTGACGAGCAGTACTTC. Protein sequence: CASSLGRLGDEQYF.

This clonotype turned up a few times. The chain uses TRBV4-1 and TRBJ2-1; 13 bases match TRBD2. V dropped 2 bases and J dropped 7; count of bases not matched to a gene: 8. Germline-derived CDR1 and CDR2 are MGHRA and YSYEKL. The CDR3 runs to 17 residues. CDR3 coding DNA: TGCGCCAGCAGCCAACTGGGACTAGCGGGATTTTCTAATGAGCAGTTCTTC. It is translated as CASSQLGLAGFSNEQFF.

This clonotype is a singleton in its sample. With a much larger clone just one base away, this may be a read error. V is TRBV2 and J is TRBJ2-7; D may be TRBD1 (5 bases). CDR1 and CDR2 (germline): SNHLY, FYNNEI. CDR3 length: 13 residues. CDR3 bases: TGTGCCGGCAGTGAAGGACACTCCTACGAGCAGTACTTC. Translation: CAGSEGHSYEQYF.

This chain uses TRBV20-1 with TRBJ2-7; 10 nucleotides agree with TRBD2. Germline lookup yields CDR1 DFQATT and CDR2 SNEGSKA (reference sequence). Trimming took 8 bases from V and 7 from J; bases not matched to a gene: 11. The CDR3 length is 13 residues. CDR3 residues: CSSAGGINNEQYF. The CDR3 DNA is TGCAGTTCAGCGGGAGGGATCAACAATGAGCAGTACTTC.

Regarding this clonotype: At one end, the junction sequence differs from germline, possibly due to a read error. The V gene is TRBV7-7, the J gene TRBJ2-2; D remains ambiguous. The germline V gene encodes CDR1 SSHAT and CDR2 FNYEAQ (reference sequence). The CDR3 is made up of 16 amino acids. The CDR3, as DNA: TGTGCTAGCAGCTTAGGGTCAGCGCCAAACACCGGGGAGCTGTTTTTT. It is translated as CASSLGSAPNTGELFF.

This clonotype was recorded once. This chain links TRBV6-5 with TRBJ1-2; 10 positions agree with TRBD1. CDR3 size: 15 residues. Germline CDR1 reads MNHEY; CDR2 reads SVGAGI. Trimming removed 6 bases from V and 4 bases from J; junction bases left unmatched: 8. CDR3: CASSPGTGALYGYTF. Here the CDR3 DNA reads TGTGCCAGCAGCCCAGGGACAGGGGCCCTCTATGGCTACACCTTC.

The chain joins TRBV28 to TRBJ1-4; 7 bases fit TRBD1. Germline loops: CDR1 MDHEN, CDR2 SYDVKM. The V segment lost 8 bases and the J segment 8 bases; nucleotides outside the gene matches: 5. There are 12 residues in the CDR3. The CDR3: CASQGELEKLFF. The CDR3 DNA reads as TGTGCCAGCCAGGGGGAGTTAGAAAAACTGTTTTTT.

J is TRBJ2-3 and V is TRBV5-6; TRBD1 matches 8 bases. In germline, CDR1 is SGHDT, CDR2 YYEEEE. The junction had 19 bases not matched to a gene; V was cut back by 1 base and J by 6 bases. This CDR3 spans 19 amino acids. CDR3 region: CASSLRQGAAFSVQDTQYF. For the CDR3, the DNA is TGTGCCAGCAGCTTGAGGCAGGGGGCCGCCTTCTCGGTACAGGATACGCAGTATTTT.

The chain is built from TRBV7-6 and TRBJ1-1; D is ambiguous. CDR3 size: 14 residues. The V end was cut by 5 bases, the J end by 8 bases, with 18 bases between. Germline assignment: CDR1 SGHVS and CDR2 FNYEAQ. The CDR3 reads CASSPDILRSEAFF. Written as DNA, the CDR3 is TGTGCCAGCAGCCCCGACATACTGCGCTCCGAAGCTTTCTTT. Full variable domain (remainder filled in from reference TRBV7-6 and TRBJ1-1): GAGVSQSPRYKVTKRGQDVALRCDPISGHVSLYWYRQALGQGPEFLTYFNYEAQQDKSGLPNDRFSAERPEGSISTLTIQRTEQRDSAMYRCASSPDILRSEAFFGQGTRLTVV.

The chain couples TRBV13 to TRBJ2-1; 8 bases agree with TRBD2. The V segment lost 5 bases and the J segment 7 bases; nucleotides outside the gene matches: 13. The germline CDR1 and CDR2 sequences are PRHDT and FYEKMQ (reference sequence). This CDR3 is 16 amino acids long. The CDR3 loop reads CASSGERETSGNEQFF. The CDR3 coding sequence is TGTGCCAGCAGCGGAGAGCGGGAGACGAGCGGAAATGAGCAGTTCTTC.

The V call is TRBV10-1, the J call TRBJ2-5; 11 bases line up with TRBD2. In germline, CDR1 is WNHNN, CDR2 SYGVQD (reference sequence). Unmatched junction bases numbered 8, after V lost 0 bases and J lost 5 bases. The CDR3 contains 17 residues. The CDR3 DNA reads as TGCGCCAGCAGTGAGTCGCCTAGCGGGGGGCTTGTGGAGACCCAGTACTTC. Its translation: CASSESPSGGLVETQYF.